This is a list of T cell receptor beta chains from one sample in a study. Each CDR3 protein is one row after TCRdb ran MiXCR on the 5' RACE reads. Altogether about 8,900 distinct CDR3 sequences are present, under 35% being singletons, with the ten largest covering approximately 5%. The source material was naive CD4+ T cells sorted from a lymph node. Receptor source: a female donor with breast cancer. The conserved cysteine and the conserved F or W are not part of the CDR3 here. The order of the fields is CDR3 protein, V gene, J gene.

ASSDRYGNEQF	TRBV6-4	TRBJ2-1
ASSTRTAPEYEQF	TRBV5-1	TRBJ2-1
ASSRTSGGTDTQY	TRBV4-1	TRBJ2-3
ASSRAAYNSPLH	TRBV12-3/TRBV12-4	TRBJ1-6
ASSSDLNEQF	TRBV5-4	TRBJ2-1
ASRNDRNSPLH	TRBV5-1	TRBJ1-6
ASSLGGGPEY	TRBV7-6	TRBJ2-7
ASSHSSFEAF	TRBV4-1	TRBJ1-1
ASSSPGQGTEAF	TRBV7-9	TRBJ1-1
ASSHLREVKSNYGYT	TRBV19	TRBJ1-2
ASSQQTSAVTDTQY	TRBV3-1	TRBJ2-3
ASRQGGGYT	TRBV6-5	TRBJ1-2
ASSGTVRDPYEQY	TRBV5-1	TRBJ2-7
ASSFGQGETQY	TRBV7-7	TRBJ2-5
ASSFGQYPNEQF	TRBV6-2/TRBV6-3	TRBJ2-1
ASRDSGRFEQY	TRBV19	TRBJ2-7
ATSSPSGRSYNEQF	TRBV24-1	TRBJ2-1
ASSSGGDLYEQY	TRBV12-3/TRBV12-4	TRBJ2-7
ASSLGSGSGRQYTDTQY	TRBV4-1	TRBJ2-3
ASSRKTGWTETQY	TRBV28	TRBJ2-5
ASSPGRTSGGGDTQY	TRBV4-1	TRBJ2-3
ASSLVTSDPQY	TRBV5-5	TRBJ2-3
SALRTGSSYEQY	TRBV20-1	TRBJ2-7
ASSRRSNQPQH	TRBV18	TRBJ1-5
ASSFVGNTEAF	TRBV7-8	TRBJ1-1
ASSREGQGYNEQF	TRBV6-5	TRBJ2-1
ASSTPLGSHQETQY	TRBV9	TRBJ2-5
ASSPSESNQPQH	TRBV18	TRBJ1-5
ASSPPMGRPNAEAF	TRBV7-9	TRBJ1-1
ASSIMTGQNTEAF	TRBV7-2	TRBJ1-1
ASKRGSYNEQF	TRBV28	TRBJ2-1
ASGLPTHPRF	TRBV5-5	TRBJ2-1
ASSPRGGPNTEAF	TRBV7-3	TRBJ1-1
ASSLQDGNEQF	TRBV18	TRBJ2-1
ASRGTSGSLETQY	TRBV12-3/TRBV12-4	TRBJ2-5
AWSVLAAFTDTQY	TRBV30	TRBJ2-3
ASSPVSKVYNEQF	TRBV5-5	TRBJ2-1
ASSLAMGQYNEQF	TRBV5-1	TRBJ2-1
ASSYRDYGYEQY	TRBV12-3/TRBV12-4	TRBJ2-7
ASSLPGIGETQY	TRBV4-2	TRBJ2-5
SARKPGQLNSPLH	TRBV20-1	TRBJ1-6
ASSLMRQGNTGELF	TRBV7-9	TRBJ2-2